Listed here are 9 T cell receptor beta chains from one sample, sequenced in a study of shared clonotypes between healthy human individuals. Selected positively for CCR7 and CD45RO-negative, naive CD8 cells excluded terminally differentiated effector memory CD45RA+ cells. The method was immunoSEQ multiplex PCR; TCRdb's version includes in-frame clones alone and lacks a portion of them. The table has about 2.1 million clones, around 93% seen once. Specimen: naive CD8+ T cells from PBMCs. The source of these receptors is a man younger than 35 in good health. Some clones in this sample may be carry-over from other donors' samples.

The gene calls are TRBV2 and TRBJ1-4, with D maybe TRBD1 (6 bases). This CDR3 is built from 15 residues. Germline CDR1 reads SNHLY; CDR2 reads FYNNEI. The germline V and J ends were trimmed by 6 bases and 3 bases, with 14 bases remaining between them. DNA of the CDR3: TGTGCCAGCAGCCAAGGGGGGACGGCTAATGAAAAACTGTTTTTT. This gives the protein CASSQGGTANEKLFF.

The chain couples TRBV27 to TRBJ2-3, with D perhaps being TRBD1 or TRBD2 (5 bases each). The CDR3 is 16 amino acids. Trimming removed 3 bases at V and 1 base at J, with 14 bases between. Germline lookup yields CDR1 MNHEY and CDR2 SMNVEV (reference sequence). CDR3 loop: CASSFGGWVGTDTQYF. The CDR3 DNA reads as TGTGCCAGCAGTTTTGGGGGATGGGTTGGCACAGATACGCAGTATTTT.

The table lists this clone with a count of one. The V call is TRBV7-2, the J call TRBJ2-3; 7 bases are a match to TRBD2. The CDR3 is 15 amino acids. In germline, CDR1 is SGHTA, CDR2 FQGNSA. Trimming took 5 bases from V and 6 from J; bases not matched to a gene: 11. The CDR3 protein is CASSPSSGMGDTQYF. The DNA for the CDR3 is TGTGCCAGCAGCCCTAGCAGCGGGATGGGCGATACGCAGTATTTT.

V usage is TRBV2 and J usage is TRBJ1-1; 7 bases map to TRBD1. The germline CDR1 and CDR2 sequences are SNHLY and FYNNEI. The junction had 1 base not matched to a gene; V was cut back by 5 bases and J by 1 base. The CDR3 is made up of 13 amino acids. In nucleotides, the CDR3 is TGTGCCAGCAGTTACAGGGGGAACACTGAAGCTTTCTTT. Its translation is CASSYRGNTEAFF.

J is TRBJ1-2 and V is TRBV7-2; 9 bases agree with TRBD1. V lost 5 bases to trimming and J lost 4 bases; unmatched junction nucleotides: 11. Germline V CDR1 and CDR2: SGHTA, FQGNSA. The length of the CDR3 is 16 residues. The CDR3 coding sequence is TGTGCCAGCAGCCCTGCTCCGGGACAGGGTATCTATGGCTACACCTTC. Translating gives CASSPAPGQGIYGYTF.

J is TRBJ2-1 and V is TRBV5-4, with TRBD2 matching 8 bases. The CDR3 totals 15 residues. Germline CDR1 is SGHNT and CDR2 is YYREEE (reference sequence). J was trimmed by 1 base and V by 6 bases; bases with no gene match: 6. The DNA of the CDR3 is TGTGCCAGCACTATTAGCGGGATTTCCTACAATGAGCAGTTCTTC. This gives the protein CASTISGISYNEQFF.

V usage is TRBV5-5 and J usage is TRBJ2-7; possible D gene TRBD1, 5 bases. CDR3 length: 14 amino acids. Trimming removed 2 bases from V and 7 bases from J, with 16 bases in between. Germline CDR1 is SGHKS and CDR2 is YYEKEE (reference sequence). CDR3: CASSFRQGKWEQYF. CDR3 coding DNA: TGTGCCAGCAGCTTCCGGCAGGGAAAGTGGGAGCAGTACTTC.

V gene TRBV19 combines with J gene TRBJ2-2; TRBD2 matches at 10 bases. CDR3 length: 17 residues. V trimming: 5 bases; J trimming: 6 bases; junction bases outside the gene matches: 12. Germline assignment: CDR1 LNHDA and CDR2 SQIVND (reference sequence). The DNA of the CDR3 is TGTGCCAGTAGTTTCACATCTAGCGGGAGACGGTCCGGGGAGCTGTTTTTT. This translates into CASSFTSSGRRSGELFF.

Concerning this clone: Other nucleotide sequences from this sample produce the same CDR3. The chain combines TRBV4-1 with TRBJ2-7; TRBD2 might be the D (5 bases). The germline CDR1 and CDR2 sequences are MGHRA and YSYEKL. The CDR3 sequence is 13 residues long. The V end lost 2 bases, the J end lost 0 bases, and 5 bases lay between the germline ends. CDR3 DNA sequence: TGCGCCAGCAGCCAACGGGGCTCCTACGAGCAGTACTTC. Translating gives CASSQRGSYEQYF.